The rows below give T cell receptor beta chains drawn from one sample of a study of memory CD4+ T cells and cytomegalovirus serostatus. Profiled with immunoSEQ multiplex PCR; TCRdb holds only in-frame clones, not every one. The sample has some 52,000 clones, around 83% seen once; the top ten hold 1.5% to 2.5%. Sequenced input: memory CD4+ T cells from blood. Every receptor here comes from an adult in good health and CMV-seropositive. CDR3s include the opening cysteine and the closing phenylalanine or tryptophan. A D gene is named only where the DNA matches it firmly. Clone sizes are given selectively: once, few, many, or a class where the clone is expanded.

abundance	len	d_gene	v_gene	j_gene	CDR3aa	CDR3nt
.	18	TRBD1	TRBV4-1	TRBJ2-1	CASSQVGRGQAMRDEQFF	TGCGCCAGCAGCCAAGTCGGCCGGGGACAGGCGATGCGGGACGAGCAGTTCTTC
.	16	TRBD2	TRBV18	TRBJ2-5	CASSPVIRGDQETQYF	TGTGCCAGCTCACCGGTTATTCGGGGGGATCAAGAGACCCAGTACTTC
.	14	.	TRBV30	TRBJ1-6	CAWSPDPYNSPLHF	TGTGCCTGGAGTCCCGACCCATACAATTCACCCCTCCACTTT
.	15	TRBD1	TRBV29-1	TRBJ2-2	CSVEGGQGANGELFF	TGCAGCGTTGAAGGTGGACAGGGGGCGAACGGGGAGCTGTTTTTT
.	14	.	TRBV5-6	TRBJ1-5	CASSLLGRNQPQHF	TGTGCCAGCAGCTTGTTGGGGAGGAATCAGCCCCAGCATTTT
.	14	TRBD1	TRBV7-2	TRBJ1-5	CASSLVAGGQPQHF	TGTGCCAGCAGCTTAGTGGCAGGGGGTCAGCCCCAGCATTTT
.	17	TRBD1	TRBV5-8	TRBJ1-1	CASRAASQGGARTEAFF	TGTGCCAGCAGGGCGGCCTCCCAAGGGGGCGCGAGGACTGAAGCTTTCTTT
.	16	TRBD1	TRBV18	TRBJ2-7	CASSPTGTALTYEQYF	TGTGCCAGCTCACCCACCGGGACAGCCCTTACCTACGAGCAGTACTTC
.	14	.	TRBV5-1	TRBJ2-1	CASSLALGYNEQFF	TGCGCCAGCAGCTTGGCCTTGGGATACAATGAGCAGTTCTTC
.	9	.	TRBV21-1	TRBJ1-1	CAPHTEAFF	TGTGCCCCTCACACTGAAGCTTTCTTT
.	15	.	TRBV2	TRBJ1-3	CASSLTHRAENTIYF	TGTGCCAGCTCCTTAACTCACAGGGCCGAAAACACCATATATTTT
.	15	TRBD1	TRBV19	TRBJ1-2	CASSRTGGFSDGYTF	TGTGCCAGTAGTAGGACAGGGGGCTTCTCTGATGGCTACACCTTC
few	16	.	TRBV4-1	TRBJ2-7	CASSQDPGTKPYEQYF	TGCGCCAGCAGCCAAGATCCTGGGACAAAACCCTACGAGCAGTACTTC
once	13	.	TRBV10-3	TRBJ1-2	CATAMEVFNGYTF	TGTGCCACGGCTATGGAGGTCTTCAATGGCTACACCTTC
few	14	.	TRBV6-5	TRBJ1-3	CASRADTSGNTIYF	TGTGCCAGCAGAGCGGACACCTCTGGAAACACCATATATTTT
.	16	.	TRBV7-2	TRBJ1-6	CASSLLLKGGGSPLHF	TGTGCCAGCAGCTTGCTCCTAAAGGGGGGGGGTTCACCCCTCCACTTT
.	16	TRBD2	TRBV7-2	TRBJ2-5	CASRTGTSGRGETQYF	TGTGCCAGCAGGACCGGGACTAGCGGGAGAGGAGAGACCCAGTACTTC
.	13	.	TRBV19	TRBJ2-4	CASSRDSLNIQYF	TGTGCCAGTTCCCGGGACTCACTGAACATTCAGTACTTC
.	16	.	TRBV7-2	TRBJ2-3	CASSLARGSNTDTQYF	TGTGCCAGCAGCTTAGCGCGCGGAAGTAACACAGATACGCAGTATTTT
.	15	.	TRBV6-5	TRBJ2-6	CASRDASSGANVLTF	TGTGCCAGCAGGGACGCCAGCTCTGGGGCCAACGTCCTGACTTTC
.	13	.	TRBV10-3	TRBJ1-2	CAISDAGTYGYTF	TGTGCCATCAGTGATGCAGGTACCTATGGCTACACCTTC
.	13	.	TRBV18	TRBJ2-1	CASSKDSYNEQFF	TGTGCCAGCTCAAAGGACAGCTACAATGAGCAGTTCTTC
.	12	.	TRBV6-5	TRBJ1-5	CASGSGNQPQHF	TGTGCCAGCGGGTCGGGCAATCAGCCCCAGCATTTT
.	12	.	TRBV4-2	TRBJ1-2	CASSQGSFGYTF	TGTGCCAGCAGCCAAGGGTCGTTTGGCTACACCTTC
few	14	TRBD1	TRBV10-3	TRBJ1-5	CAIAQQGSNQPQHF	TGTGCCATCGCCCAACAGGGGAGCAATCAGCCCCAGCATTTT
.	23	TRBD1	TRBV18	TRBJ2-2	CASSPPLIDNDEPDRVNTGELFF	TGTGCCAGCTCACCACCACTGATCGACAATGATGAGCCGGACAGGGTAAACACCGGGGAGCTGTTTTTT
.	14	.	TRBV27	TRBJ2-1	CASSPYGLSGEQFF	TGTGCCAGCAGTCCCTACGGACTATCCGGGGAGCAGTTCTTC
.	11	.	TRBV7-9	TRBJ2-7	CASSPSYEQYF	TGTGCCAGCAGCCCCTCCTACGAGCAGTACTTC
once	15	.	TRBV7-2	TRBJ2-5	CASSSRRGLQETQYF	TGTGCCAGCAGCTCGCGTCGGGGACTCCAAGAGACCCAGTACTTC
.	17	TRBD2	TRBV23-1	TRBJ2-5	CASSQLAGVAGKETQYF	TGCGCCAGCAGTCAACTAGCCGGGGTAGCGGGGAAAGAGACCCAGTACTTC
once	15	.	TRBV2	TRBJ2-1	CASLGVLAGGDEQFF	TGTGCCAGCCTGGGGGTTCTAGCCGGAGGGGATGAGCAGTTCTTC
.	16	.	TRBV25-1	TRBJ2-3	CASSVSRSHMTDTQYF	TGTGCCAGCAGTGTATCCCGCTCCCACATGACAGATACGCAGTATTTT
.	18	TRBD1	TRBV4-3	TRBJ1-4	CASSQVTGAVATNEKLFF	TGCGCCAGCAGCCAAGTCACAGGGGCAGTGGCAACTAATGAAAAACTGTTTTTT
.	15	TRBD1	TRBV19	TRBJ2-2	CASSIVGGVTGELFF	TGTGCCAGTAGTATAGTAGGGGGCGTCACCGGGGAGCTGTTTTTT
.	14	.	TRBV7-9	TRBJ2-5	CASSLAETRETQYF	TGTGCCAGCAGCTTAGCCGAGACTAGAGAGACCCAGTACTTC
few	12	.	TRBV6-6	TRBJ2-5	CAAGTHAETQYF	TGTGCCGCCGGGACTCACGCCGAGACCCAGTACTTC
.	14	TRBD1	TRBV7-2	TRBJ1-1	CASSSRRTGTEAFF	TGTGCCAGCAGCTCCCGGAGGACAGGCACTGAAGCTTTCTTT
.	13	.	TRBV7-3	TRBJ2-3	CASSQAPTDTQYF	TGTGCCAGCAGCCAGGCCCCAACAGATACGCAGTATTTT
.	13	.	TRBV11-3	TRBJ2-1	CASSWRGQGEQFF	TGTGCCAGCAGCTGGCGGGGGCAAGGTGAGCAGTTCTTC
once	12	.	TRBV27	TRBJ1-1	CASSLWGREAFF	TGTGCCAGCAGTTTATGGGGACGCGAAGCTTTCTTT
.	13	.	TRBV18	TRBJ1-2	CASSPGGDYGYTF	TGTGCCAGCTCACCAGGAGGGGACTATGGCTACACCTTC
once	15	TRBD2	TRBV7-9	TRBJ2-6	CASTLGGAGANVLTF	TGTGCCAGCACCCTGGGGGGGGCTGGGGCCAACGTCCTGACTTTC
.	14	.	TRBV2	TRBJ1-1	CASSGVFMNTEAFF	TGTGCCAGCAGTGGTGTTTTTATGAACACTGAAGCTTTCTTT
.	12	.	TRBV5-6	TRBJ1-1	CASSSRTLAAFF	TGTGCCAGCAGCTCAAGGACCCTGGCGGCTTTCTTT
.	15	TRBD1	TRBV7-2	TRBJ1-1	CASSRDRDGDTEAFF	TGTGCCAGCAGCCGAGACAGGGACGGAGACACTGAAGCTTTCTTT
.	14	TRBD2	TRBV7-2	TRBJ2-7	CASSFGRGDYEQYF	TGTGCCAGCAGCTTCGGGAGGGGGGACTACGAGCAGTACTTC
.	13	TRBD1	TRBV29-1	TRBJ1-2	CSVAGQGAGGYTF	TGCAGCGTCGCCGGACAGGGGGCCGGGGGCTACACCTTC
.	13	.	TRBV6-6	TRBJ1-2	CASSSTASYGYTF	TGTGCCAGCAGTTCGACGGCCAGCTATGGCTACACCTTC
.	15	TRBD1	TRBV9	TRBJ2-1	CASSTRDRGLQEQFF	TGTGCCAGCAGCACACGGGACAGGGGGTTGCAAGAGCAGTTCTTC
.	14	.	TRBV7-2	TRBJ2-5	CASSLGDAAETQYF	TGTGCCAGCAGCTTAGGAGACGCCGCCGAGACCCAGTACTTC
.	15	.	TRBV2	TRBJ2-5	CASRGRLLRWETQYF	TGTGCCAGCAGGGGCCGACTCCTCCGGTGGGAGACCCAGTACTTC
.	16	.	TRBV7-9	TRBJ2-3	CASSLVGGVSTDTQYF	TGTGCCAGCAGCTTAGTTGGTGGGGTAAGCACAGATACGCAGTATTTT
.	15	.	TRBV4-2	TRBJ1-5	CASSQDGQADQPQHF	TGTGCCAGCAGCCAAGACGGGCAGGCCGATCAGCCCCAGCATTTT
.	18	TRBD1	TRBV7-7	TRBJ1-6	CASSPRQGPSSYNSPLHF	TGTGCCAGCAGCCCACGACAGGGACCTAGCTCCTATAATTCACCCCTCCACTTT